This T cell receptor beta chain was recovered during a study of shared clonotypes between healthy human individuals. Study at large: CD8 memory received one plate per donor, CD8 naive two, CD4 memory three and CD4 naive three.

A remark on this clone: The antigen remains undetermined.

The assay was run at deep level. Authors' analysis steps: Filtering differed for immunoSEQ, which gave only junction sequences without quality scores. TCRdb's table, derived via immunoSEQ multiplex PCR, lists solely in-frame clones and lacks some. The V and J calls and clone size come from that table; D and trimming were worked out from the DNA. The table records some 2 million clones, about 95% of them present only once. Study-level results: Some clonotypes were shared by all four sorted-subset donors, while others were not shared. The non-shared ones had lower generation probabilities than the shared ones.

The trim removed 3 bases at V and 5 bases at J, leaving 6 bases unmatched. The CDR3 runs to 15 residues. Per the germline V gene, CDR1 is SGHNT and CDR2 is YYREEE (reference sequence). Naive CD8 cells were CD45RO-negative, positively selected for CCR7, excluding terminally differentiated effector memory CD45RA+ cells. The rearrangement joins TRBV5-4 to TRBJ2-5; 11 nucleotides agree with TRBD2. Sample: naive CD8+ T cells sorted from blood. This sequence originates from a man younger than 35 in good health. The chain's CDR3 is CASSSLTSGDETQYF. The DNA of the CDR3 is TGTGCCAGCAGCTCCCTGACTAGCGGGGATGAGACCCAGTACTTC.